The T cell receptor (beta chain) described here comes from a study of blood T cell repertoires in COVID-19. Libraries were prepared by immunoSEQ multiplex PCR; TCRdb keeps only in-frame clonotypes and omits some of them. The table has a few hundred thousand clones, roughly 90% seen once. A Seattle source enrolled patients during active infection and followed them longitudinally. Germline V gene lookup returns CDR1 GTSNPN and CDR2 SVGIG (reference sequence). This CDR3 has 14 amino acids. Losses at the gene ends were 6 bases for V and 7 bases for J; bases not matched to a gene: 9. The clonotype originates from a woman aged 55-69 years with COVID-19, enrolled during active disease. Sequenced sample: peripheral blood. The chain employs TRBV30 and TRBJ1-1; 12 bases line up with TRBD1. Here the CDR3 DNA reads TGTGCCTGCAACCGGGACAGGGGGCTTGGTGAAGCTTTCTTT. Its protein is CACNRDRGLGEAFF.